Listed here are 12 T cell receptor beta chains from one sample, sequenced in a study of CD8+CD57+ T cells in acquired aplastic anemia. Researchers used genomic DNA as the template to profile TCR beta VDJ and CDR3. MiXCR was run by TCRdb on the reads, yielding one entry per CDR3 protein. The sample lists roughly 300,000 distinct CDR3 sequences, 55% to 60% occurring once. The sequenced material came from sorted CD4+, CD8+, or CD8+CD57+ T cells (not recorded which) from PBMCs. The receptors derive from a human donor with severe aplastic anemia or a healthy control (not recorded which).

In this sample, this clonotype turned up many times. The chain links TRBV18 to TRBJ2-5; D may be TRBD2 (5 bases). In germline, CDR1 is KGHSH, CDR2 LQKENI. The germline V and J ends were trimmed by 2 bases and 8 bases, with 12 bases remaining between them. This CDR3 has 13 amino acids. CDR3 amino acids: CASSPSALATQYF. In DNA form, the CDR3 reads TGTGCCAGCTCACCATCCGCCCTAGCTACCCAGTACTTC.

The J gene is TRBJ2-3, the V gene TRBV10-3; D possibly corresponds to TRBD2 (5 bases). The CDR3 is made up of 16 amino acids. Germline-derived CDR1 and CDR2 are ENHRY and SYGVKD. The germline V and J ends were trimmed by 3 bases and 3 bases, with 16 bases remaining between them. CDR3 nucleotides: TGTGCCATCAGTGATCCCTTGGTTGGAGGAACAGATACGCAGTATTTT. This translates into CAISDPLVGGTDTQYF.

The rearrangement links TRBV4-2 to TRBJ1-2; no firm D call. Trimming took off 1 base at V and 8 bases at J, with 5 bases between the two ends. Germline assignment: CDR1 LGHNA and CDR2 YNFKEQ. The CDR3 runs 11 residues. DNA for the CDR3: TGTGCCAGCAGCCAAGCCCTCGGCTACACCTTC. This encodes CASSQALGYTF.

The V gene is TRBV5-1, the J gene TRBJ1-1; D uncertain. Germline CDR1 reads SGHRS; CDR2 reads YFSETQ. V was shortened by 4 bases and J by 5 bases, with 15 bases between the two germline ends. The CDR3 is 14 residues long. The CDR3 DNA follows: TGCGCCAGCAGCCCCGGAACAGAAGGTACTGAAGCTTTCTTT. Protein product: CASSPGTEGTEAFF.

The genes are TRBV9 and TRBJ2-2, with TRBD2 identical over 10 bases. CDR1 and CDR2 from the germline V gene are SGDLS and YYNGEE. CDR3 length: 17 amino acids. V was clipped by 5 bases and J by 3 bases; unmatched bases: 10. The CDR3: CASSQRGGFMYTGELFF. In nucleotides, the CDR3 is TGTGCCAGCAGTCAGCGGGGGGGCTTTATGTACACCGGGGAGCTGTTTTTT.

The chain employs TRBV7-9 and TRBJ2-3, with D maybe TRBD2 (6 bases). The CDR3 has 14 amino acids. V lost 6 bases, J lost 6 bases, and 16 bases lay in between. Germline CDR1 and CDR2: SEHNR and FQNEAQ (reference sequence). The DNA of the CDR3 is TGTGCCAGCAGGGAAGCGGCGGGGAAGGATACGCAGTATTTT. This translates into CASREAAGKDTQYF.

In this sample, this clonotype turned up many times. The chain links TRBV10-3 to TRBJ2-7; perhaps TRBD1 as D (6 bases). V lost 8 bases to trimming and J lost 0 bases, with 14 bases between them. There are 14 residues in the CDR3. From germline, CDR1 is ENHRY and CDR2 SYGVKD. Written as DNA, the CDR3 is TGTGCCATCGTGCAGGGGCCGAGCTCCTACGAGCAGTACTTC. Amino acid sequence: CAIVQGPSSYEQYF.

V gene TRBV2 combines with J gene TRBJ2-1; D gene uncertain. This CDR3 region has 13 residues. The V gene's germline CDR1 is SNHLY and CDR2 FYNNEI. V lost 7 bases, J lost 5 bases, and 12 bases lay in between. CDR3 bases: TGTGCCAGCACCCCGTCACCTAACAATGAGCAGTTCTTC. It is translated as CASTPSPNNEQFF.

The chain is built from TRBV5-1 and TRBJ2-7; TRBD1 matches at 9 bases. Trimming took 0 bases from V and 5 from J; bases not matched to a gene: 0. Per germline, CDR1 SGHRS and CDR2 YFSETQ. The length of the CDR3 is 13 residues. DNA of the CDR3: TGCGCCAGCAGCTTGGACAGGGGGCACGAGCAGTACTTC. This encodes CASSLDRGHEQYF.

The table lists this clonotype with a few counts. The CDR3 loop reads CATSDFDAQAWETQYF. The DNA for the CDR3 is TGTGCCACCAGTGATTTCGACGCACAGGCGTGGGAGACCCAGTACTTC. This chain joins TRBV24-1 and TRBJ2-5, with D perhaps TRBD1 (5 bases). CDR1 is KGHDR, CDR2 SFDVKD, per germline. V was shortened by 1 base and J by 5 bases, with 16 bases between the two germline ends. The CDR3 covers 16 residues.

Ten or more counts support this clonotype. The V call is TRBV5-8, the J call TRBJ2-5; D gene ambiguous. Trimming took off 0 bases at V and 0 bases at J, with 9 bases between the two ends. The CDR3 runs to 15 residues. Germline CDR1 and CDR2: SGHTS and YDEGEE. For the CDR3, the DNA is TGTGCCAGCAGCTTGGGGCGGAAGCACCAAGAGACCCAGTACTTC. Its protein is CASSLGRKHQETQYF.

This clonotype came up once. CDR3 residues: CSYSGTSGSYNEQFF. The CDR3 DNA reads TGCAGTTACTCAGGGACTAGCGGCTCCTACAATGAGCAGTTCTTC. The chain combines TRBV20-1 with TRBJ2-1; 11 bases are shared with TRBD2. The V segment lost 8 bases and the J segment 0 bases; nucleotides outside the gene matches: 6. Germline values: CDR1 DFQATT, CDR2 SNEGSKA (reference sequence). The CDR3 covers 15 residues.